Sequencing of this T cell receptor beta chain was carried out in a study of a mutant IDH1 vaccine in newly diagnosed glioma. Study context: Patients under treatment included about 60% males and 37.5% females and had a mean age of around 37 years. Patients arrived already treated with radiotherapy, temozolomide, or both, most having had both. Findings and limits, study-wide: Apparently, pseudoprogression bore no relation to changes among the top peripheral T cell clonotypes. 93.3% of patients showed vaccine-induced immune responses across multiple MHC alleles.

A note on this clone: Its antigen remains unknown.

Germline V gene lookup returns CDR1 MNHNS and CDR2 SASEGT. The V and J ends lost 2 bases and 3 bases, in that order; junction bases with no gene match: 7. The CDR3 totals 16 residues. This table comes from immunoSEQ multiplex PCR, and its TCRdb copy is limited to in-frame clones, with some not included. The sample includes 30,000 to 40,000 clones, approximately 53% of them seen just once. Time point here: week 5, during vaccination. The study gave 300 ug of mutant IDH1 20-mer peptide per vaccine dose, with topical imiquimod. The J gene is TRBJ1-5, the V gene TRBV6-1; 7 nucleotides agree with TRBD1. The specimen comprised PBMCs, sampled from a glioma patient whose treatment included an IDH1 peptide vaccine. The sequence was obtained from a woman younger than 35 with glioma. CDR3 in amino acids: CASSEYLGTVNQPQHF. The CDR3 region has the DNA TGTGCCAGCAGTGAATATTTAGGGACAGTCAATCAGCCCCAGCATTTT.